The rows below give T cell receptor beta chains drawn from one sample of a study of radiotherapy plus CTLA-4 blockade in lung cancer. Some clones are missing from TCRdb's copy, which holds only in-frame ones; the method was immunoSEQ multiplex PCR. The data show about 45,000 clones, 63% seen once. The source material was peripheral blood, sampled from a patient treated with radiotherapy plus ipilimumab. All receptors come from a human donor with non-small cell lung cancer who had a partial response to radiotherapy plus ipilimumab. CDR3s include the opening cysteine and the closing phenylalanine or tryptophan. D genes are given only for firm matches. Size is omitted from some rows. Given values are once, few, many or a class for expanded clones.

J	D	size	V	CDR3	DNA
TRBJ1-2	TRBD1	few	TRBV5-1	CASSTADRDSGYTF	TGCGCCAGCAGCACCGCGGACAGGGATTCGGGCTACACCTTC
TRBJ2-7	TRBD1	-	TRBV14	CASSPADGQGRPYEQYF	TGTGCCAGCAGCCCTGCCGACGGACAGGGGCGTCCCTACGAGCAGTACTTC
TRBJ2-7	-	-	TRBV11-1	CASSLAPRGHEQYF	TGTGCCAGCAGCTTAGCGCCCAGGGGCCACGAGCAGTACTTC
TRBJ1-2	-	-	TRBV9	CASSPKGGARYGYTF	TGTGCCAGCAGCCCGAAGGGGGGGGCTCGCTATGGCTACACCTTC
TRBJ1-2	-	-	TRBV7-3	CASSPQGALNYGYTF	TGTGCCAGCAGCCCCCAAGGGGCTTTGAACTATGGCTACACCTTC
TRBJ2-7	TRBD2	-	TRBV5-5	CASSLAGLAGDYEQYF	TGTGCCAGCAGCTTGGCGGGCTTAGCGGGGGACTACGAGCAGTACTTC
TRBJ2-2	-	-	TRBV9	CASSPGNTGELFF	TGTGCCAGCAGCCCAGGTAACACCGGGGAGCTGTTTTTT
TRBJ2-7	TRBD1	few	TRBV19	CASSPNPTGLYEQYF	TGTGCCAGTAGTCCCAACCCGACAGGGTTGTACGAGCAGTACTTC
TRBJ1-1	-	-	TRBV19	CASSYLAEAFF	TGTGCCAGTAGTTATCTCGCTGAAGCTTTCTTT
TRBJ2-1	-	-	TRBV5-1	CASSFGGGGNEQFF	TGCGCCAGCAGCTTTGGCGGGGGCGGCAATGAGCAGTTCTTC
TRBJ2-1	-	-	TRBV13	CASSSEKGGVYNEQFF	TGTGCCAGCAGCTCCGAGAAGGGGGGGGTCTACAATGAGCAGTTCTTC
TRBJ1-2	TRBD1	once	TRBV6-6	CASKPTGSTNYGYTF	TGTGCCAGCAAGCCGACAGGGAGCACTAACTATGGCTACACCTTC
TRBJ2-5	-	-	TRBV15	CATSPGGGKETQYF	TGTGCCACCAGCCCCGGAGGAGGGAAAGAGACCCAGTACTTC
TRBJ2-6	-	-	TRBV7-7	CASSYPPVPQSRANVLTF	TGTGCCAGCAGCTATCCGCCAGTGCCACAAAGTCGGGCCAACGTCCTGACTTTC
TRBJ2-7	TRBD2	-	TRBV5-1	CASSLLASGEQYF	TGCGCCAGCAGCTTGTTGGCTAGCGGCGAGCAGTACTTC
TRBJ2-5	-	-	TRBV5-1	CASSYGTHQETQYF	TGCGCCAGCAGCTATGGGACTCACCAAGAGACCCAGTACTTC
TRBJ2-7	-	-	TRBV10-3	CAISETRDYEQYF	TGTGCCATCAGTGAGACCAGGGACTACGAGCAGTACTTC
TRBJ1-1	TRBD1	-	TRBV6-6	CASSSQGDEAFF	TGTGCCAGCAGTTCACAGGGGGATGAAGCTTTCTTT
TRBJ2-1	TRBD2	-	TRBV7-9	CASSVSSGSLDEQFF	TGTGCCAGCAGCGTCTCTAGCGGGAGCTTAGATGAGCAGTTCTTC
TRBJ1-2	-	-	TRBV7-9	CASSLVPPFDRRHRYTF	TGTGCCAGCAGCTTAGTCCCCCCCTTCGACAGGAGGCATCGCTACACCTTC
TRBJ2-7	-	few	TRBV6-1	CASSPRRGGYEQYF	TGTGCCAGCTCCCCGCGGAGGGGGGGATACGAGCAGTACTTC
TRBJ1-5	-	few	TRBV27	CASSLNRLSNQPQHF	TGTGCCAGCAGTTTAAACAGGCTCAGCAATCAGCCCCAGCATTTT
TRBJ2-1	TRBD2	few	TRBV29-1	CSVQGQRGVSYNEQFF	TGCAGCGTCCAAGGTCAGCGGGGGGTCTCCTACAATGAGCAGTTCTTC
TRBJ2-3	-	-	TRBV7-9	CASSPRSDTQYF	TGTGCCAGCAGCCCCCGTTCAGATACGCAGTATTTT
TRBJ2-5	TRBD1	-	TRBV29-1	CSVYRGQTQYF	TGCAGCGTATACAGGGGACAGACCCAGTACTTC
TRBJ2-3	-	-	TRBV6-5	CASSDWGGTDTQYF	TGTGCCAGCAGTGATTGGGGGGGCACAGATACGCAGTATTTT
TRBJ2-6	-	-	TRBV11-2	CASSYGQSGANVLTF	TGTGCCAGCAGCTATGGACAGTCCGGGGCCAACGTCCTGACTTTC
TRBJ2-7	TRBD2	-	TRBV4-3	CASSQEAAGGVPYEQYF	TGCGCCAGCAGCCAAGAAGCGGCGGGGGGGGTTCCCTACGAGCAGTACTTC
TRBJ1-5	-	-	TRBV19	CASTVAPSSNQPQHF	TGTGCCAGTACCGTGGCCCCCTCTAGCAATCAGCCCCAGCATTTT
TRBJ1-5	-	-	TRBV19	CASSRDTYNQPQHF	TGTGCCAGTTCTCGGGACACCTACAATCAGCCCCAGCATTTT
TRBJ2-2	TRBD2	-	TRBV27	CASNLAGGPFGELFF	TGTGCCAGCAATCTAGCGGGAGGGCCATTTGGGGAGCTGTTTTTT
TRBJ2-3	-	-	TRBV7-6	CASSDGQRSTDTQYF	TGTGCCAGCAGCGACGGACAGAGGAGCACAGATACGCAGTATTTT
TRBJ2-7	TRBD2	-	TRBV6-7	CASSYSPTSGGVYEQYF	TGTGCCAGCAGTTACTCTCCGACTAGCGGGGGGGTGTACGAGCAGTACTTC
TRBJ2-7	-	-	TRBV5-1	CASSVLSGSAEQYF	TGCGCCAGCAGTGTTCTTTCAGGCTCGGCCGAGCAGTACTTC
TRBJ2-6	TRBD1	few	TRBV5-1	CASSPRTGGGAGANVLTF	TGCGCCAGCAGCCCGAGGACAGGGGGGGGCGCTGGGGCCAACGTCCTGACTTTC
TRBJ2-5	-	-	TRBV6-6	CASSKDWQTQYF	TGTGCCAGCAGTAAGGACTGGCAGACCCAGTACTTC
TRBJ1-2	TRBD1	-	TRBV4-2	CASSHEGTVPNYGYTF	TGTGCCAGCAGCCATGAGGGGACAGTCCCCAACTATGGCTACACCTTC
TRBJ2-4	-	few	TRBV5-6	CASSLGPGENIQYF	TGTGCCAGCAGCTTGGGCCCGGGAGAAAACATTCAGTACTTC
TRBJ2-7	TRBD2	-	TRBV4-2	CASSQGTSSTYEQYF	TGTGCCAGCAGCCAAGGGACTAGTTCCACCTACGAGCAGTACTTC
TRBJ1-4	-	-	TRBV11-1	CASSFRAANEKLFF	TGTGCCAGCAGCTTCAGGGCCGCTAATGAAAAACTGTTTTTT
TRBJ1-1	-	few	TRBV5-1	CASSPQLRGEAFF	TGCGCCAGCAGCCCTCAATTACGAGGGGAAGCTTTCTTT
TRBJ2-7	-	few	TRBV5-4	CASSSAAELQYF	TGTGCCAGCAGCTCGGCGGCGGAGTTACAGTACTTC
TRBJ2-7	TRBD1	-	TRBV2	CASIGQGSSYEQYF	TGTGCCAGCATCGGACAGGGGAGCTCCTACGAGCAGTACTTC
TRBJ2-7	-	-	TRBV2	CASSVEYEQYF	TGTGCCAGCAGTGTCGAGTACGAGCAGTACTTC
TRBJ2-1	TRBD2	few	TRBV5-1	CASSLDPGLAGEQFF	TGCGCCAGCAGCTTAGATCCAGGACTAGCGGGTGAGCAGTTCTTC
TRBJ1-2	-	-	TRBV5-1	CASRREGGHYYGYTF	TGCGCCAGCAGAAGGGAAGGGGGACACTACTATGGCTACACCTTC
TRBJ2-3	TRBD2	-	TRBV7-9	CAITSGGDTQYF	TGTGCCATAACTAGCGGGGGAGATACGCAGTATTTT
TRBJ1-6	-	few	TRBV11-2	CASTRRGSPLHF	TGTGCCAGCACCAGGAGGGGATCACCCCTCCACTTT
TRBJ1-4	-	-	TRBV11-2	CASSLDSEGRNWEKLFF	TGTGCCAGCAGCTTAGATTCGGAGGGACGCAACTGGGAAAAACTGTTTTTT
TRBJ1-5	TRBD1	-	TRBV15	CATSREGTGGYQPQHF	TGTGCCACCAGCAGAGAGGGGACAGGGGGCTATCAGCCCCAGCATTTT
TRBJ2-7	-	-	TRBV20-1	CSARSANEQYF	TGCAGTGCTAGATCCGCGAACGAGCAGTACTTC
TRBJ2-2	TRBD2	-	TRBV6-5	CASSQGLGTGELFF	TGTGCCAGCAGCCAAGGACTAGGGACCGGGGAGCTGTTTTTT
TRBJ2-2	-	-	TRBV5-6	CASSLDPLGTGELFF	TGTGCCAGCAGCCTGGACCCGCTAGGTACCGGGGAGCTGTTTTTT